These 27 T cell receptor beta chains share one sample of origin, sequenced in a study of OX40 agonist ivuxolimab in advanced cancers. Profiled with immunoSEQ multiplex PCR; TCRdb holds only in-frame clones, not every one. The profile shows around 55,000 clones, roughly nine tenths of them singletons. The sample consisted of CD4+ or CD8+ T cells sorted from blood, taken in a trial of the OX40 agonist ivuxolimab. Receptors were obtained from an adult with an advanced solid tumor such as melanoma, head and neck, liver or kidney cancer.

The CDR3 bases are TGCAGTGCTAGTACAGGGAATACGCAGTATTTT. It translates to CSASTGNTQYF. V usage is TRBV20-1 and J usage is TRBJ2-3; D perhaps matches TRBD1 (6 bases). V was pared by 3 bases and J by 7 bases, with 8 bases between. The CDR3 spans 11 residues. Germline-derived CDR1 and CDR2 are DFQATT and SNEGSKA (reference sequence).

This rearrangement joins TRBV4-2 to TRBJ2-1; a possible D gene is TRBD2 (6 bases). The V gene's germline CDR1 is LGHNA and CDR2 YNFKEQ. CDR3 length: 16 amino acids. V was clipped by 4 bases and J by 2 bases, with 15 bases between them. The CDR3 region is CASSPGSGVTYNEQFF. CDR3 nucleotide sequence: TGTGCCAGCAGCCCAGGGTCGGGGGTCACCTACAATGAGCAGTTCTTC.

As DNA, the CDR3 is TGTGCCAGCACCGGATACAGGGCCCGTTTCTCCTACGAGCAGTACTTC. Amino acids: CASTGYRARFSYEQYF. V usage is TRBV2 and J usage is TRBJ2-7, with a tentative D call TRBD1 (6 bases). Germline lookup yields CDR1 SNHLY and CDR2 FYNNEI. V lost 7 bases to trimming and J lost 0 bases, with 19 bases between them. This CDR3 contains 16 residues.

This chain uses TRBV7-9 with TRBJ2-1; 8 bases line up with TRBD2. CDR1 and CDR2 (germline): SEHNR, FQNEAQ (reference sequence). V was clipped by 5 bases and J by 9 bases; unmatched bases: 15. The CDR3 covers 16 residues. The CDR3 region is CASSPIASGLRFEQFF. Written as DNA, the CDR3 is TGTGCCAGCAGCCCAATTGCTAGCGGGCTTCGGTTTGAGCAGTTCTTC.

This sequence joins TRBV11-2 and TRBJ1-2; TRBD1 is a possible D gene (5 bases). Looked up from germline, CDR1 is SGHAT and CDR2 is FQNNGV. V gave up 4 bases and J gave up 4 bases, with 13 bases separating them. The CDR3 totals 14 residues. The CDR3 is CASSSGHLLYGYTF. In DNA form, the CDR3 reads TGTGCCAGCAGCTCCGGACACCTTCTCTATGGCTACACCTTC.

A single count supports this clone. The chain couples TRBV7-8 to TRBJ2-7; weak D call: TRBD2 (6 bases). The germline V gene has CDR1 SGHVS and CDR2 FQNEAQ. The V and J ends lost 4 bases and 7 bases respectively, with 14 bases between them. The CDR3 has 13 residues. The DNA for the CDR3 is TGTGCCAGCAGCTGGGACTCCCCGGGGGAGCAGTACGTC. Translated: CASSWDSPGEQYV.

This clone was seen just once. CDR3 DNA: TGCGCCAGCCTGCCCTCCGAGGGAGCCGGGGAGCTGTTTTTT. This translates into CASLPSEGAGELFF. The chain joins TRBV5-1 to TRBJ2-2; maybe TRBD2 (5 bases). The CDR3 totals 14 residues. Germline CDR1 is SGHRS and CDR2 is YFSETQ. Trimming pared 7 bases from V and 6 bases from J, leaving 16 bases between.

The chain recombines TRBV7-8 with TRBJ2-3; 7 bases map to TRBD1. Per germline, CDR1 SGHVS and CDR2 FQNEAQ. Germline trimming cut 0 bases from V and 8 bases from J; bases unmatched to any gene: 11. The CDR3 loop spans 16 amino acids. CDR3 sequence: CASSLALGQSHGTQYF. The CDR3 nucleotides are TGTGCCAGCAGCTTAGCGCTGGGACAGAGCCATGGTACGCAGTATTTT.

This clone occurred a few times. The V gene is TRBV10-1, the J gene TRBJ2-7, with D unresolved. The CDR3 spans 14 residues. V lost 7 bases and J 3 bases, leaving 16 bases between the germline ends. Germline values: CDR1 WNHNN, CDR2 SYGVQD (reference sequence). CDR3 residues: CASTPAFPFYEQYV. DNA for the CDR3: TGCGCCAGCACCCCGGCATTCCCTTTCTACGAGCAGTACGTC.

The V and J genes are TRBV11-3 and TRBJ1-1; D unresolved. CDR1 and CDR2 (germline): SGHNT, YENEEA. This CDR3 is 13 amino acids long. Trimming cost V 2 bases and J 5 bases, with 9 bases left between them. The CDR3 nucleotides are TGTGCCAGCAGCTTAAGTCCATGGACTGAAGCTTTCTTT. Translated, it gives CASSLSPWTEAFF.

The V gene is TRBV5-1, the J gene TRBJ2-1, with TRBD2 identical over 16 bases. There are 20 residues in the CDR3. Germline V lookup: CDR1 SGHRS, CDR2 YFSETQ. The V and J ends lost 2 bases and 3 bases, in that order; junction bases with no gene match: 11. The CDR3 region is CASSFDPGTSGRAHYNEQFF. DNA of the CDR3: TGCGCCAGCAGCTTCGACCCCGGGACTAGCGGGAGGGCCCACTACAATGAGCAGTTCTTC. Based on the CDR3 plus reference TRBV5-1 and TRBJ2-1, the full variable domain is KAGVTQTPRYLIKTRGQQVTLSCSPISGHRSVSWYQQTPGQGLQFLFEYFSETQRNKGNFPGRFSGRQFSNSRSEMNVSTLELGDSALYLCASSFDPGTSGRAHYNEQFFGPGTRLTVL.

The V and J genes are TRBV19 and TRBJ1-2; D is uncertain. Germline CDR1 and CDR2: LNHDA and SQIVND (reference sequence). The CDR3 runs 13 residues. V lost 3 bases and J 6 bases, leaving 11 bases between the germline ends. The DNA of the CDR3 is TGTGCCAGTAGTATGGCGCGGCTAAATGGCTACACCTTC. This gives the protein CASSMARLNGYTF.

The V call is TRBV28, the J call TRBJ2-7, with TRBD2 matching 9 bases. Germline lookup yields CDR1 MDHEN and CDR2 SYDVKM. The J segment lost 3 bases and the V segment lost 5 bases, leaving 8 bases of the junction unmatched. CDR3 length equals 15 residues. CDR3 sequence reads: CASSPRVAGDYEQYF. The CDR3 DNA follows: TGTGCCAGCAGTCCCCGTGTAGCGGGAGACTACGAGCAGTACTTC.

This chain connects TRBV19 to TRBJ1-2; 10 bases agree with TRBD1. There are 14 residues in the CDR3. CDR1 and CDR2 from the germline V gene are LNHDA and SQIVND (reference sequence). The V and J ends lost 3 bases and 8 bases, in that order; junction bases with no gene match: 6. The CDR3: CASSIKGTGEGYTF. CDR3 coding DNA: TGTGCCAGTAGTATCAAAGGGACAGGGGAAGGCTACACCTTC. The variable domain in full, with the rest retrieved from reference TRBV19 and TRBJ1-2, is DGGITQSPKYLFRKEGQNVTLSCEQNLNHDAMYWYRQDPGQGLRLIYYSQIVNDFQKGDIAEGYSVSREKKESFPLTVTSAQKNPTAFYLCASSIKGTGEGYTFGSGTRLTVV.

This chain links TRBV4-3 with TRBJ2-3; D not resolved. Germline loops: CDR1 LGHNA, CDR2 YSLEER. V lost 1 base to trimming and J lost 4 bases, with 12 bases between them. This CDR3 spans 15 amino acids. The CDR3 loop is CASSQGLGIADTQYF. The CDR3 coding sequence is TGCGCCAGCAGCCAAGGCCTAGGGATAGCAGATACGCAGTATTTT.

V is TRBV7-3 and J is TRBJ2-1; 11 bases fit TRBD2. CDR1 SGHTA and CDR2 FQGTGA come from the germline V gene. Trimming at V came to 5 bases and at J to 5 bases, leaving 5 bases not matched to a gene. This CDR3 has 15 residues. The CDR3 sequence is CASSAGLAANNEQFF. CDR3 DNA: TGTGCCAGCAGCGCGGGACTAGCGGCCAACAATGAGCAGTTCTTC.

V is TRBV7-6 and J is TRBJ2-3; 9 nucleotides agree with TRBD2. The CDR3 extends over 15 amino acids. The V gene's germline CDR1 is SGHVS and CDR2 FNYEAQ. J lost 1 base, V lost 5 bases, and 4 bases had no gene match. This chain's CDR3 is CASSLTSGRTDTQYF. CDR3 in DNA: TGTGCCAGCAGCCTAACTAGCGGGCGCACAGATACGCAGTATTTT.

The rearrangement uses TRBV2 and TRBJ2-7; D possibly uses TRBD1 or TRBD2 (5 bases each). The CDR3 covers 11 residues. Trimming pared 4 bases from V and 12 bases from J, leaving 13 bases between. The germline V gene has CDR1 SNHLY and CDR2 FYNNEI. The CDR3 DNA is TGTGCCAGCAGTGGGGGACGCTGGAGGTACTTC. This codes for CASSGGRWRYF.

The chain has TRBV20-1 and TRBJ1-1, with 7 bases aligning to TRBD1. CDR1 and CDR2 from the germline V gene are DFQATT and SNEGSKA (reference sequence). With V trimmed by 3 bases and J by 12 bases, 7 bases remained unmatched. This CDR3 spans 11 amino acids. CDR3 sequence (DNA): TGCAGTGCTAGCCTGACAGGGAGGACTTTCTTT. It is translated as CSASLTGRTFF.

This clone was counted once. The V and J genes are TRBV19 and TRBJ2-3, with D tentatively TRBD1 (5 bases). V was clipped by 4 bases and J by 6 bases, with 14 bases between them. CDR3 length: 14 amino acids. Germline loops: CDR1 LNHDA, CDR2 SQIVND (reference sequence). The CDR3 here is CASSTHIQDDTQYF. CDR3 DNA sequence: TGTGCCAGTAGTACTCATATACAGGACGATACGCAGTATTTT.

This clone has only one observation. The chain combines TRBV6-1 with TRBJ2-1; 9 bases are shared with TRBD2. Germline V gene lookup returns CDR1 MNHNS and CDR2 SASEGT. Trimming at V came to 3 bases and at J to 4 bases, leaving 1 base not matched to a gene. The CDR3 length is 14 residues. The CDR3: CASSELAGYNEQFF. The CDR3 region has the DNA TGTGCCAGCAGTGAGCTAGCGGGATACAATGAGCAGTTCTTC.

The gene calls are TRBV10-3 and TRBJ2-7; D uncertain. The CDR3 totals 13 residues. Germline V gives CDR1 ENHRY, CDR2 SYGVKD. Trimming removed 3 bases at V and 4 bases at J, with 10 bases between. The CDR3 nucleotides read TGTGCCATCAGTGACTTGGCCAGTTACGAGCAGTACGTC. Residues: CAISDLASYEQYV.

The rearrangement joins TRBV10-2 to TRBJ1-5; TRBD1 aligns across 8 bases. The J segment lost 7 bases and the V segment lost 4 bases, leaving 6 bases of the junction unmatched. The CDR3 has 14 amino acids. Germline V lookup: CDR1 WSHSY, CDR2 SAAADI. CDR3 loop: CASSVDRVLQPQHF. In DNA, the CDR3 is TGCGCCAGCAGTGTGGACAGGGTGCTCCAGCCCCAGCATTTT.

The chain couples TRBV5-6 to TRBJ1-1; D may be TRBD1 (5 bases). With 0 bases removed from V and 6 bases from J, the gap between germline ends came to 9 bases. The CDR3 contains 13 residues. Germline-derived CDR1 and CDR2 are SGHDT and YYEEEE. CDR3 sequence: CASSLGQISEAFF. The CDR3 coding sequence is TGTGCCAGCAGCTTGGGACAGATATCTGAAGCTTTCTTT.

The V and J genes are TRBV6-1 and TRBJ2-7, with TRBD2 as a possible D gene (6 bases). This CDR3 has 14 residues. V dropped 7 bases and J dropped 0 bases, with 13 bases sitting between them. CDR1 and CDR2 (germline): MNHNS, SASEGT. The CDR3 here is CASKEAGRSYEQYF. DNA of the CDR3: TGTGCCAGCAAGGAGGCGGGACGCTCCTACGAGCAGTACTTC.

This chain uses TRBV30 with TRBJ1-2; D gene uncertain. The V gene lost 0 bases and the J gene lost 8 bases, with 4 bases spanning the gap. The CDR3 has 10 amino acids. CDR1 is GTSNPN, CDR2 SVGIG, per germline (reference sequence). The CDR3 loop reads CAWSVMGYTF. The CDR3 bases are TGTGCCTGGAGTGTGATGGGCTACACCTTC.

The chain uses TRBV5-3 and TRBJ1-5; possibly TRBD1 for D (6 bases). TRBV5-3 is an ORF, with its function uncertain. The CDR3 contains 13 residues. V was trimmed by 4 bases and J by 11 bases, leaving 16 bases between them. The chain's CDR3 is CARSVMRGDAQHF. Here the CDR3 DNA reads TGTGCCAGAAGCGTTATGAGGGGGGATGCCCAGCATTTT.